This entry features one TCR beta chain sequence. Its matching antigen is unknown. This sample was included in a study of monozygotic twins with inflammatory bowel disease. Study findings and constraints: The existence of one strong signal or clonotype linked to IBD lacked support. Different T cell subtypes could not be distinguished.

Per the germline V gene, CDR1 is SGHVS and CDR2 is FQNEAQ. The CDR3 contains 19 residues. Template-switch reactions added UMIs with a 6-nucleotide sample barcode. TCRdb reprocessed the 5' RACE reads and keeps a single row for each CDR3 protein, giving no DNA. The sample data list around 210,000 distinct CDR3 sequences. The chain has TRBV7-8 and TRBJ2-1; TCRdb selects TRBD1, and the lack of DNA leaves this call unchecked. The sequencing sample was made of blood. This receptor was taken from a human donor with ulcerative colitis or Crohn's disease, or a healthy co-twin of an affected twin (not recorded which). CDR3 amino acids: CASSLAGGKDRAAYNEQFF.